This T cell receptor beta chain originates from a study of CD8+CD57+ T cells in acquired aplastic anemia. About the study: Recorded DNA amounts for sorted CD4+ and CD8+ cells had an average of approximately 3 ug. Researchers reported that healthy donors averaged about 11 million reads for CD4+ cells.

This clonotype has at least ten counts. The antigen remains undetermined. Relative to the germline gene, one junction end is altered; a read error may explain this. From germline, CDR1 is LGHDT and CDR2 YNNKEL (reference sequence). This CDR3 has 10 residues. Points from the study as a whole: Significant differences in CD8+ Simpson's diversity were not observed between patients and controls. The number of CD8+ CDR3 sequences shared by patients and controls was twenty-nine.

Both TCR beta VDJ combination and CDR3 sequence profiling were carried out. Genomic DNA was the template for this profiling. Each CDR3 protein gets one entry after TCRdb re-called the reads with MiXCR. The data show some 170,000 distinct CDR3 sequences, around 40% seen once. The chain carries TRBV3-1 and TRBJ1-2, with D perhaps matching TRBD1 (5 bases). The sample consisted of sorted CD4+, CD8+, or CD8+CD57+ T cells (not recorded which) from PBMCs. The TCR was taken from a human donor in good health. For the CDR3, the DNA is TGTGCCAGCAGCCACAGGGTGGAACTCTTC. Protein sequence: CASSHRVELF.